This paragraph covers one T cell receptor beta chain sequence. Its specific antigen is unknown. No much larger clone is present one base from it, and per-base qualities are unavailable. The CDR3, from cysteine to phenylalanine, totals 14 residues. Kept here is only the CDR3 DNA, which spans 42 bases and is read in frame from base 1. CDR1 GTSNPN and CDR2 SVGIG are derived from the germline V gene (reference sequence). Trimming at the junction amounts to 0 bases on V and 3 bases on J, and the germline ends lie 9 bases apart. Libraries came from the immunoSEQ multiplex PCR assay. For TCR sequencing, RNA was extracted from every sample and reverse transcribed into cDNA to serve as template. First-strand cDNA was synthesized with SuperScript III using a 2:1 mix of oligo-dT and random hexamers. A synthetic immune receptor repertoire was used to assess amplification bias, and residual bias was removed computationally. Concerning the study's data processing: Raw reads were preprocessed to remove errors, and CDR3 was defined according to IMGT conventions as the region from the conserved cysteine to phenylalanine. Clonality was computed as 1 minus the Shannon entropy, with the entropy normalized by log2 of the number of productive unique TCRs. Whether each scalp clone was CD4 or CD8 was inferred by checking scalp TCRbeta sequences against the CD4 and CD8 repertoires from sorted blood. TCRdb provides this immuneACCESS table in a form limited to in-frame rearrangements. Some clones are lacking; in checked studies, under half of them reflect an unresolved V gene, and why the rest are absent is not known. V, J and clone size reflect that table, while D and trimming were determined from the DNA. The sample yields roughly 180,000 clones; roughly 46% were counted once. Clones ranked in the top ten supply about a tenth of the sample.

What this sample's treatment or condition label stands for: oral pan-JAK inhibitor, 5-10 mg twice daily. From alopecia areata patients, peripheral blood was collected along with lesional scalp punch biopsies. After PBMCs were isolated by density centrifugation and stained for CD3, CD4 and CD8, a FACSAria was used to sort CD4+ and CD8+ T cells. These data originate in a study of CD8+ T cells in alopecia areata (dated by TCRdb to about 2018). At the level of the whole study: Treated patients were enrolled in an open-label pilot trial of oral tofacitinib at 5 to 10 mg twice daily for moderate-to-severe alopecia areata. Patients received tofacitinib for 6 to 18 months and were then followed off drug for 6 months to check for delayed response and recurrence. Disease severity in treated patients was measured with the SALT score, which quantifies the percentage of affected scalp surface area. High-throughput TCRbeta sequencing was used to examine T cell clonal expansion in alopecia areata in both the C3H/HeJ mouse model and human patients. Human TCRbeta sequencing covered scalp tissue and sorted CD4+ and CD8+ peripheral blood T cells from patchy and totalis/universalis alopecia areata patients and healthy controls. Biopsies were taken from tofacitinib-treated patients at baseline and at 4 and 24 weeks of treatment, and a later scalp biopsy was taken in several of the tofacitinib-treated patients. Scalp clonality was compared among normal scalp (n=4), patchy alopecia areata scalp (n=8), and alopecia totalis/universalis scalp (n=8). RNA was obtained with the PAXgene miRNA kit for fixed scalp, the miRNeasy kit for PBMCs, and the RNeasy kit for mouse skin. TCRbeta CDR3 regions were amplified by immunoSEQ multiplex PCR with 35 Vbeta forward and 13 Jbeta reverse primers. Study-wide findings and limitations: Shared TCR sequences between patients were less evident than in mice, which may be partly attributable to HLA diversity in the patient population. Resident alphabeta T cells in normal human skin are also sequenced, complicating scalp TCR repertoire analysis, unlike mouse skin dominated by gammadelta T cells. Because the treated cohort was small and had only one nonresponder, larger studies are needed to examine links between baseline CD8+ expansion and response. During tofacitinib treatment, many expanded lesional clones remained in scalp and blood, and this persistence may partly explain relapse after treatment is stopped. With tofacitinib, both scalp clonality and the number of expanded CD8+ clones among the top 100 scalp clones went down significantly. Compared with normal scalp, lesional scalp had higher clonality and more expanded CD8+ clones, particularly in alopecia totalis/universalis, a pattern that suggests antigenic drive.

Source: CD8+ T cells sorted from blood, taken around week 53, from a patient treated with tofacitinib. This clonotype was obtained from a human donor with alopecia areata. The sequence links TRBV30 to TRBJ1-5, with the D gene not clear enough to name. The base sequence is TGTGCCTGGAGTGTAACCGGGTACAATCAGCCCCAGCATTTT. Its protein product is CAWSVTGYNQPQHF.